This TCR beta chain was retrieved from a study of blood T cells in healthy people across ages. About the study: For every two T cells, template switching captured about one barcoded beta molecule.

Germline loops: CDR1 MNHNS, CDR2 SASEGT. The germline V and J ends were trimmed by 7 bases and 2 bases, with 12 bases remaining between them. CDR3 size: 13 residues. A second PCR of about 6 to 12 cycles used a sample-barcoded 5' primer and a J-beta primer mix. Each cDNA molecule, via a template-switch adaptor with 12 random nucleotides, was tagged. In TCRdb, the 5' RACE reads were re-called with MiXCR into one record per CDR3 protein. The table shows over a million distinct CDR3 sequences, with around 43% occurring only once. Sequenced material: blood. This sequence originates from a woman in her sixties or seventies in good health. The chain has TRBV6-1 and TRBJ2-7; D gene uncertain. The CDR3 reads CASNARPTYEQYF. In DNA, the CDR3 is TGTGCCAGCAACGCCCGACCCACCTACGAGCAGTACTTC.